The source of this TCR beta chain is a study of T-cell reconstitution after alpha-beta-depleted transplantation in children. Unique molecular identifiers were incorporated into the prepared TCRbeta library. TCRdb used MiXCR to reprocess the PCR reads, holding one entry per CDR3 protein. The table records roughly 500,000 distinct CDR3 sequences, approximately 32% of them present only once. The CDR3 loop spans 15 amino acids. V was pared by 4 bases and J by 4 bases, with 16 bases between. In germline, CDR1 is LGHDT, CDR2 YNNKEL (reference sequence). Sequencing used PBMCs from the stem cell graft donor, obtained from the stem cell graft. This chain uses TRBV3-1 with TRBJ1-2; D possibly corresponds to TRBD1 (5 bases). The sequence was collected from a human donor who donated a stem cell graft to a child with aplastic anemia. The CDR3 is CASSRWQGLSYGYTF. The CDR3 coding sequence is TGTGCCAGCAGCCGATGGCAGGGATTAAGCTATGGCTACACCTTC.